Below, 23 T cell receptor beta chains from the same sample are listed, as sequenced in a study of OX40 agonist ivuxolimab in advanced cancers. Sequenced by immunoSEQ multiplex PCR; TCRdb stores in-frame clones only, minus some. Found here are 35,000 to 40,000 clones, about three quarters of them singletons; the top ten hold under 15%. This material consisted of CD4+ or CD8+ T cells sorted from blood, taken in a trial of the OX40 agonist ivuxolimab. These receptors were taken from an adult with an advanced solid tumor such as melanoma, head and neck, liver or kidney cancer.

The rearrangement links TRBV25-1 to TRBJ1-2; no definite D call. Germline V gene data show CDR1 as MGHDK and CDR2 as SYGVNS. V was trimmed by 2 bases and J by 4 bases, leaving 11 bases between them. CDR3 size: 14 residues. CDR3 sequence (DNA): TGTGCCAGCAGTGAAGGAGCGGCAGCCTATGGCTACACCTTC. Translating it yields CASSEGAAAYGYTF.

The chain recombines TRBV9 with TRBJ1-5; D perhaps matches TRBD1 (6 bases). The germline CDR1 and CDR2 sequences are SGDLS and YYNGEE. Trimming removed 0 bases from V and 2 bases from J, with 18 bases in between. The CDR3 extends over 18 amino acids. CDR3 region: CASSVESTRGACNQPQHF. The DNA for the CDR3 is TGTGCCAGCAGCGTAGAGTCGACCCGGGGGGCGTGCAATCAGCCCCAGCATTTT.

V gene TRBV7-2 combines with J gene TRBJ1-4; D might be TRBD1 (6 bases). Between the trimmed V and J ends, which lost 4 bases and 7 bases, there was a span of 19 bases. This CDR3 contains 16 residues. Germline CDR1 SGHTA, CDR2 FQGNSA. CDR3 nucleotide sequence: TGTGCCAGCAGCTCCCGACAGGCTACGGGGTTTGAAAAACTGTTTTTT. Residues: CASSSRQATGFEKLFF.

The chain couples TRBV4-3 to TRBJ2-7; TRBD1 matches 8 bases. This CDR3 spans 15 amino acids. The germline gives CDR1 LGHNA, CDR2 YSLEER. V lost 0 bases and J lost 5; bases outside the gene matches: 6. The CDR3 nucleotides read TGCGCCAGCAGCCAAGAGAGGACAGGGTTCCACGAGCAGTACTTC. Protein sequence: CASSQERTGFHEQYF.

CDR3 region: CAIMGQGVYEQYF. The CDR3 DNA reads as TGTGCCATCATGGGACAGGGGGTATACGAGCAGTACTTC. The chain carries TRBV10-3 and TRBJ2-5; 11 bases are shared with TRBD1. The J call is uncertain, as TRBJ2-7 better fits the DNA end. CDR3 length: 13 residues. CDR1 is ENHRY, CDR2 SYGVKD, per germline.

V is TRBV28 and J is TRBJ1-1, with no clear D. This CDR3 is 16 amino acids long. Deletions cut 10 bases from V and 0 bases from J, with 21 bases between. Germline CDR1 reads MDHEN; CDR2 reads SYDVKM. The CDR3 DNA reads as TGTGCCACCAAAATAGCGGGCCCAGCAATGAACACTGAAGCTTTCTTT. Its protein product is CATKIAGPAMNTEAFF.

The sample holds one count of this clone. The CDR3 is CASSLIGAGTGLQETQYF. The DNA for the CDR3 is TGTGCCAGCAGCTTAATCGGAGCAGGGACAGGGCTTCAAGAGACCCAGTACTTC. This chain uses TRBV7-9 with TRBJ2-5; 9 positions agree with TRBD1. CDR3 length: 18 residues. Losses at the gene ends were 2 bases for V and 2 bases for J; bases not matched to a gene: 12. Germline V gives CDR1 SEHNR, CDR2 FQNEAQ (reference sequence). The full variable domain, its missing parts supplied by reference TRBV7-9 and TRBJ2-5, is DTGVSQNPRHKITKRGQNVTFRCDPISEHNRLYWYRQTLGQGPEFLTYFQNEAQLEKSRLLSDRFSAERPKGSFSTLEIQRTEQGDSAMYLCASSLIGAGTGLQETQYFGPGTRLLVL.

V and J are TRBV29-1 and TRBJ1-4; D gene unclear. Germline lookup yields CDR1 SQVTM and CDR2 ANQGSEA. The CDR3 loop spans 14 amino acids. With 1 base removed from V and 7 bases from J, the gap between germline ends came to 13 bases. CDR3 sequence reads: CSVEGAGVGEKLFF. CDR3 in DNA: TGCAGCGTTGAAGGGGCCGGAGTTGGTGAAAAACTGTTTTTT.

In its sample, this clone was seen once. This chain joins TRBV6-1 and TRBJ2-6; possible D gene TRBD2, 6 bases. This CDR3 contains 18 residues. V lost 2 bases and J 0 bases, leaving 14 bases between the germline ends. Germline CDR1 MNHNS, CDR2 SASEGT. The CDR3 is CASSESPAGYSGANVLTF. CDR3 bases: TGTGCCAGCAGTGAATCCCCGGCGGGGTACTCTGGGGCCAACGTCCTGACTTTC.

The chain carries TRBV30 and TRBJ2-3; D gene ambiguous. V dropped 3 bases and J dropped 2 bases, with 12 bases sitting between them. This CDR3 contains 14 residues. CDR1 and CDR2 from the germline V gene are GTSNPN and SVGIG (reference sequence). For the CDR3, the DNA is TGTGCCTGGAGCGCGTTGCAATCCACAGATACGCAGTATTTT. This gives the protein CAWSALQSTDTQYF.

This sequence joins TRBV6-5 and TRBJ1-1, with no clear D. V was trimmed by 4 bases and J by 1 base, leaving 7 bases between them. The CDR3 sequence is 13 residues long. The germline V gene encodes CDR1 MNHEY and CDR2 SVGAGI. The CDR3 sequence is CASSFAENTEAFF. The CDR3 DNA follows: TGTGCCAGCAGTTTCGCGGAGAACACTGAAGCTTTCTTT.

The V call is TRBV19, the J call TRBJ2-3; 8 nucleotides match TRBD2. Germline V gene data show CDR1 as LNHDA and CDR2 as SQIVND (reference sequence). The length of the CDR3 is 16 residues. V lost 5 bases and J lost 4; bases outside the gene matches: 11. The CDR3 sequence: CASSPTGGGKSDTQYF. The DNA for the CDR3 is TGTGCCAGTAGTCCGACCGGGGGGGGAAAGTCAGATACGCAGTATTTT.

The CDR3 here is CASSPLVGAGNEQFF. DNA for the CDR3: TGTGCCAGCTCACCACTAGTGGGGGCGGGTAATGAGCAGTTCTTC. This sequence joins TRBV18 and TRBJ2-1; maybe TRBD1 (6 bases). Germline V gives CDR1 KGHSH, CDR2 LQKENI. There are 15 residues in the CDR3. Trimming left V 1 base short and J 7 bases short, with 14 bases between. The full variable domain, completed using reference TRBV18 and TRBJ2-1, is NAGVMQNPRHLVRRRGQEARLRCSPMKGHSHVYWYRQLPEEGLKFMVYLQKENIIDESGMPKERFSAEFPKEGPSILRIQQVVRGDSAAYFCASSPLVGAGNEQFFGPGTRLTVL.

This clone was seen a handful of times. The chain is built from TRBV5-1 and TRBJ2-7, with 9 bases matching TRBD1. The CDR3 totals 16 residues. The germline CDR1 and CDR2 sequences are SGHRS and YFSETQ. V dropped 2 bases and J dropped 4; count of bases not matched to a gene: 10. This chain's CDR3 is CASSLYSGTGWYEQYF. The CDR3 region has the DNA TGCGCCAGCAGCTTATATTCCGGGACAGGGTGGTACGAGCAGTACTTC.

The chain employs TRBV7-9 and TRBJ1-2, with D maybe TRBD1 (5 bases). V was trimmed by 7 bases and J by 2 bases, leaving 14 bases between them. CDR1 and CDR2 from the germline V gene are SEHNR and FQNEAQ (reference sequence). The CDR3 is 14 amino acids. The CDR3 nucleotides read TGTGCCAGCACCTCTTTGGGGGGGAACTATGGCTACACCTTC. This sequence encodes CASTSLGGNYGYTF.

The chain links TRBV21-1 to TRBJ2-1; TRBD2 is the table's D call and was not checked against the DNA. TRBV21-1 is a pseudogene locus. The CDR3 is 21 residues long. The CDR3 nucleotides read TGTGCCAGCAGCAACAACGACACGGGGGTCAGGCGGGAGAGAATGTACAATGAGCAGTTCTTC. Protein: CASSNNDTGVRRERMYNEQFF.

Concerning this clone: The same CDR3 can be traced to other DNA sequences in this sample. The CDR3, as DNA: TGCGCCAGCAGCCGTCCTACTAGCGGGAGGGAATACGAGCAGTACTTC. Protein: CASSRPTSGREYEQYF. The chain combines TRBV4-1 with TRBJ2-7; 13 bases are shared with TRBD2. Unmatched junction bases numbered 7, after V lost 4 bases and J lost 4 bases. The germline CDR1 and CDR2 sequences are MGHRA and YSYEKL. The length of the CDR3 is 16 residues.

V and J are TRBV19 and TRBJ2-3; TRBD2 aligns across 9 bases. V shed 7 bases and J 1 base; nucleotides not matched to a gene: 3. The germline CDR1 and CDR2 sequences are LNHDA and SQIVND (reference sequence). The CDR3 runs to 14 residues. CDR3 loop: CASNGGRGTDTQYF. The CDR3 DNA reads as TGTGCCAGTAATGGCGGGAGGGGCACAGATACGCAGTATTTT.

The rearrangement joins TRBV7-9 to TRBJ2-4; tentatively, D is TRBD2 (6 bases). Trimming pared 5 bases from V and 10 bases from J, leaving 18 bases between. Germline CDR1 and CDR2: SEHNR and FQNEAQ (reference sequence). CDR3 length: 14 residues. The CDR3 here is CASSRDSELGIQYF. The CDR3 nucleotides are TGTGCCAGCAGCCGGGACTCCGAACTGGGGATTCAGTACTTC. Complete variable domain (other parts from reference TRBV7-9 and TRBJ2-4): DTGVSQNPRHKITKRGQNVTFRCDPISEHNRLYWYRQTLGQGPEFLTYFQNEAQLEKSRLLSDRFSAERPKGSFSTLEIQRTEQGDSAMYLCASSRDSELGIQYFGAGTRLSVL.

The chain's CDR3 is CAIKGQSNEKLFF. The CDR3 coding sequence is TGTGCCATCAAGGGACAGTCTAATGAAAAACTGTTTTTT. V is TRBV10-3 and J is TRBJ1-4; 7 positions agree with TRBD1. Germline CDR1 reads ENHRY; CDR2 reads SYGVKD. The CDR3 spans 13 residues. V trimming: 7 bases; J trimming: 3 bases; junction bases outside the gene matches: 2.

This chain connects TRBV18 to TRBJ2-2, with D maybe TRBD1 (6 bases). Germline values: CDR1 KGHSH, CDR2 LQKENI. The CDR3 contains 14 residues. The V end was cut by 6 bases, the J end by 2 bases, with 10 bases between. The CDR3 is CASSPGTNTGELFF. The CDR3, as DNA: TGTGCCAGCTCCCCCGGGACAAACACCGGGGAGCTGTTTTTT.

The CDR3 DNA reads TGTGCCAGCAGCTTTGAGCGGACAGTTGACGAGCAGTACTTC. Translation gives CASSFERTVDEQYF. The chain employs TRBV7-2 and TRBJ2-7; perhaps TRBD1 as D (6 bases). Germline values: CDR1 SGHTA, CDR2 FQGNSA. The CDR3 is made up of 14 amino acids. Trimming took 3 bases from V and 5 from J, leaving 14 bases between them.

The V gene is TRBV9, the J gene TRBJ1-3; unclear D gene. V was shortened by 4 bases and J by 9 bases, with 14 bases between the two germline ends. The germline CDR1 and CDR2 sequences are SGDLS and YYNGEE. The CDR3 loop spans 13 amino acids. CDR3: CASSLEAGVTIYF. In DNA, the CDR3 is TGTGCCAGCAGCCTCGAGGCCGGGGTCACCATATATTTT.